This TCR beta chain was found in a study of T-cell reconstitution after alpha-beta-depleted transplantation in children. The germline V gene encodes CDR1 SGHTA and CDR2 FQGNSA. Trimming took off 2 bases at V and 5 bases at J, with 10 bases between the two ends. CDR3 length: 14 residues. As it was prepared, the TCRbeta library received unique molecular identifiers. TCRdb recomputed calls from the PCR reads with MiXCR, one row per CDR3 protein. The sample has around 600,000 distinct CDR3 sequences, roughly a tenth seen once. V gene TRBV7-2 combines with J gene TRBJ2-1, with D uncertain. The clonotype comes from a human donor who donated a stem cell graft to a child with acute myeloid leukemia. The sequencing here drew on PBMCs from the stem cell graft donor, taken from the stem cell graft. The CDR3 loop reads CASSLSRLNNEQFF. The CDR3 DNA reads as TGTGCCAGCAGCTTATCCCGACTGAACAATGAGCAGTTCTTC.